These T cell receptor beta chains were read from a single sample in a study of STAT5B mutations in CD4+ large granular lymphocyte leukemia. The data were produced by immunoSEQ multiplex PCR, yet TCRdb's version contains in-frame clones alone and is incomplete. The sample has around 30,000 clones, approximately 69% seen once. The sequenced sample consisted of CD4+ T cells from blood buffy coats. The source of these receptors is a human donor in good health. Each CDR3 is given with its conserved first and last residue. A D gene is named only where the DNA matches it firmly. Clone size, where shown, is once, few, many, or a class for clones that have expanded.

TRBJ1-1,TRBV19,.,TRBD1,TGTGCCAGTAGTACTATCCGGGACAGGAACACTGAAGCTTTCTTT,CASSTIRDRNTEAFF
TRBJ2-2,TRBV11-1,few,.,TGTGCCAGCAGCTTACGACAGGGCGGGGCCGGGGAGCTGTTTTTT,CASSLRQGGAGELFF
TRBJ1-1,TRBV7-2,.,.,TGTGCCTCTCTGGGGCACGTGAACACTGAAGCTTTCTTT,CASLGHVNTEAFF
TRBJ2-1,TRBV18,.,TRBD2,TGTGCCAGCTCACCACTAGCGGGAGGCTACAATGAGCAGTTCTTC,CASSPLAGGYNEQFF
TRBJ1-6,TRBV10-2,.,TRBD1,TGCGCCAGCAGTGAGCCACCAGGACAGGGTGGCTCACCCCTCCACTTT,CASSEPPGQGGSPLHF
TRBJ2-3,TRBV7-9,.,.,TGTGCCAGCAGCCGCTCGGGGAACACAGATACGCAGTATTTT,CASSRSGNTDTQYF
TRBJ2-5,TRBV7-9,.,TRBD2,TGTGCCAGCAGCTTAAGGATCGGGACTAGCCAAGAGACCCAGTACTTC,CASSLRIGTSQETQYF
TRBJ1-2,TRBV28,.,.,TGTGCCAGCAGTTTCGGGCAGGGTGGCTACACCTTC,CASSFGQGGYTF
TRBJ2-1,TRBV27,.,TRBD2,TGTGCCAGCAGTTTATCCGGACTAGTGTCCTACAATGAGCAGTTCTTC,CASSLSGLVSYNEQFF
TRBJ2-7,TRBV5-4,.,.,TGTGCCAGCAGCCCGGACCAGAAGAAGATCTACGAGCAGTACTTC,CASSPDQKKIYEQYF
TRBJ2-7,TRBV21-1,.,.,TGTGCCAGCAGCAACTCCTCTAGCGGGAGAGGCTACGAGCAGTACTTC,CASSNSSSGRGYEQYF
TRBJ1-4,TRBV7-2,.,.,TGTGCCAGCAGCTCAGACACAGCTAATGAAAAACTGTTTTTT,CASSSDTANEKLFF
TRBJ1-2,TRBV28,.,.,TGTGCCAGCAGTTTACTCCGGGGTGGGAATGGCTACACCTTC,CASSLLRGGNGYTF
TRBJ1-2,TRBV6-1,once,.,TGTGCCAGCCGACGGGGCTATGGCTACACCTTC,CASRRGYGYTF
TRBJ1-5,TRBV5-1,.,.,TGCGCCAGCAGTCCCGACGGAGACAGCAATCAGCCCCAGCATTTT,CASSPDGDSNQPQHF
TRBJ2-6,TRBV5-1,once,TRBD1,TGCGCCAGCAGCCCTGGACAGGGAGGAGGCGCTGGGGCCAACGTCCTGACTTTC,CASSPGQGGGAGANVLTF
TRBJ1-5,TRBV5-5,.,.,TGTGCCAGCAGCCCCTCGGGGAGGGTCAGTAGCAATCAGCCCCAGCATTTT,CASSPSGRVSSNQPQHF
TRBJ1-5,TRBV19,.,.,TGTGCCAGTAGAGACAGATCTAGCAATCAGCCCCAGCATTTT,CASRDRSSNQPQHF
TRBJ1-4,TRBV27,.,TRBD1,TGTGCCAGCAGTTTATCGTCAGGGGGGACTAATGAAAAACTGTTTTTT,CASSLSSGGTNEKLFF
TRBJ2-1,TRBV19,.,.,TGTGCCAGTAGTATAAGGACTGACTCCAGAGAGCAGTTCTTC,CASSIRTDSREQFF
TRBJ2-1,TRBV7-2,.,.,TGTGCCAGCAGCTTAGGTTCCTACAATGAGCAGTTCTTC,CASSLGSYNEQFF
TRBJ1-5,TRBV5-6,few,.,TGTGCCAGCAGCTTGTATTGGGGCAGTAGCAATCAGCCCCAGCATTTT,CASSLYWGSSNQPQHF
TRBJ2-1,TRBV7-6,.,TRBD2,TGTGCCAGCAGCATACAGACTAGCGGGTACAATGAGCAGTTCTTC,CASSIQTSGYNEQFF
TRBJ2-1,TRBV28,.,.,TGTGCCAGCAGCTCCGAGAGCGGTTTAGGGGGGTACAATGAGCAGTTCTTC,CASSSESGLGGYNEQFF
TRBJ1-2,TRBV28,.,TRBD1,TGTGCCAGCAGTTTACGCCGGGACAGGAACTATGGCTACACCTTC,CASSLRRDRNYGYTF
TRBJ1-2,TRBV6-5,.,TRBD1,TGTGCCAGCAGTCCAACAGGGGGAGGTGGCTACACCTTC,CASSPTGGGGYTF
TRBJ1-1,TRBV4-1,few,.,TGCGCCAGCAGCCAAGTCGCGAACACTGAAGCTTTCTTT,CASSQVANTEAFF
TRBJ2-5,TRBV25-1,.,.,TGTGCCAGCAGTGATTATTCTGGGGGAGGAGAGACCCAGTACTTC,CASSDYSGGGETQYF
TRBJ1-1,TRBV5-6,.,TRBD1,TGTGCCAGCAGCTTCGACAGGGGGCGCGTCACTGAGGCTTTCTTT,CASSFDRGRVTEAFF
TRBJ2-7,TRBV7-2,.,TRBD1,TGTGCCAGCAGCTTAAGGGACAGGAGGGACGAGCAGTACTTC,CASSLRDRRDEQYF
TRBJ1-1,TRBV7-2,.,.,TGTGCCAGCAGCTTAGGGTGGGGGCATAGTTACACTGAAGCTTTCTTT,CASSLGWGHSYTEAFF
TRBJ2-3,TRBV15,.,TRBD2,TGTGCCACCAGTCTAGGCGGGAGGGCGCGCACAGATACGCAGTATTTT,CATSLGGRARTDTQYF
TRBJ1-1,TRBV30,.,.,TGTGCCTGGAGTCCCGCGGTGAACACTGAAGCTTTCTTT,CAWSPAVNTEAFF
TRBJ2-5,TRBV29-1,.,.,TGCAGCGCCGGGACAAATAACCAAGAGACCCAGTACTTC,CSAGTNNQETQYF
TRBJ2-7,TRBV28,.,.,TGTGCCAGCAGTTCCCCCAGCAGGGCCTACGAGCAGTACTTC,CASSSPSRAYEQYF
TRBJ2-1,TRBV5-6,.,.,TGTGCCAGCAGCTTGGGGGGCTACGGCCTCTACAATGAGCAGTTCTTC,CASSLGGYGLYNEQFF
TRBJ1-4,TRBV19,.,.,TGTGCCAGTAGTTCCCCAGGGACAACTAATGAAAAACTGTTTTTT,CASSSPGTTNEKLFF
TRBJ1-6,TRBV19,.,.,TGTGCCAGGCCTCGGGAACCGAGGAATTCACCCCTCCACTTT,CARPREPRNSPLHF
TRBJ1-2,TRBV4-2,.,TRBD1,TGTGCCAGCAGCCCAAGGGGGACAGGGGTAGACTATGGCTACACCTTC,CASSPRGTGVDYGYTF
TRBJ1-2,TRBV10-2,few,.,TGCGCCAGCAGTGATGTCGCAGGGACCTTTAACTATGGCTACACCTTC,CASSDVAGTFNYGYTF
TRBJ1-2,TRBV14,.,.,TGTGCCAGCAGCCAAGATGTATTCCTATGGGGCTACACCTTC,CASSQDVFLWGYTF
TRBJ1-6,TRBV6-1,.,TRBD1,TGTGCCAGCAGTGTGACAGGGACTAATTCACCCCTCCACTTT,CASSVTGTNSPLHF
TRBJ2-1,TRBV20-1,.,.,TGCAGTGCTAGTCACGACAATGAGCAGTTCTTC,CSASHDNEQFF
TRBJ1-1,TRBV29-1,few,.,TGCAGCGCGACAGGTCTGAGGGACACTGAAGCTTTCTTT,CSATGLRDTEAFF
TRBJ1-5,TRBV2,.,.,TGTGCCAGCAGCCAAGAGGGAGTTAGCAATCAGCCCCAGCATTTT,CASSQEGVSNQPQHF
TRBJ2-7,TRBV7-2,.,.,TGTGCCAGCAGCTTAGAAGGGATAAGCGAGCAGTACTTC,CASSLEGISEQYF
TRBJ1-1,TRBV6-1,.,TRBD1,TGTGCCAGCAGTGGATTACAGGGGAGGAACACTGAAGCTTTCTTT,CASSGLQGRNTEAFF
TRBJ2-4,TRBV28,.,.,TGTGCCAGCAGGAATTCTGGGGAAAACATTCAGTACTTC,CASRNSGENIQYF
TRBJ2-1,TRBV7-9,.,TRBD2,TGTGCCAGCAGCCCGCGGGGGGGCCTGAACAATGAGCAGTTCTTC,CASSPRGGLNNEQFF
TRBJ2-6,TRBV28,.,.,TGTGCCATCAAAATGGGGGGCTCTGGGGCCAACGTCCTGACTTTC,CAIKMGGSGANVLTF
TRBJ2-1,TRBV7-6,once,TRBD2,TGTGCCAGCAGCATTCCCGGGGCTAGCGGGAGACACTCCTACAATGAGCAGTTCTTC,CASSIPGASGRHSYNEQFF
TRBJ1-5,TRBV7-2,.,TRBD1,TGTGCCAGCAGCTTAGTAGGGGGCAGCAATCAGCCCCAGCATTTT,CASSLVGGSNQPQHF
TRBJ2-3,TRBV5-1,.,.,TGCGCCAGCAGCTTGGCCGACAGCCTAAGGCCAGATACGCAGTATTTT,CASSLADSLRPDTQYF